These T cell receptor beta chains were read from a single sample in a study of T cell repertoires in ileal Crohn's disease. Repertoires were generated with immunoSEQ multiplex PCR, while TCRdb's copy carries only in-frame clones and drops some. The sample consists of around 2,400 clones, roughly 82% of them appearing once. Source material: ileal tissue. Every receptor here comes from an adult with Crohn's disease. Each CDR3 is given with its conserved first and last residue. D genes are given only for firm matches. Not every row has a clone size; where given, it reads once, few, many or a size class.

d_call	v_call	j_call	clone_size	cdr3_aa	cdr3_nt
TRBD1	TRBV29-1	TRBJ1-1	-	CGGAGQGGAEAFF	TGCGGGGGGGCAGGACAGGGCGGCGCTGAAGCTTTCTTT
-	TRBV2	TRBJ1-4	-	CASSDRQVRLFF	TGTGCCAGCAGTGACCGACAGGTTCGACTGTTTTTT
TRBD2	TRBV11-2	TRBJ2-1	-	CASSFLGTSGGDNEQFF	TGTGCCAGCAGCTTCCTCGGGACTAGCGGGGGGGACAATGAGCAGTTCTTC
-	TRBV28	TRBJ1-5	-	CASINGDFSNQPQHF	TGTGCCAGCATCAACGGAGACTTTAGCAATCAGCCCCAGCATTTT
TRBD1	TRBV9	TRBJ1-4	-	CASSANTGESTNEKLFF	TGTGCCAGCAGCGCGAATACAGGGGAGTCAACTAATGAAAAACTGTTTTTT
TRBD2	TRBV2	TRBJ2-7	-	CASSISGRRGNEQYF	TGTGCCAGCAGCATATCAGGGCGGCGGGGGAACGAGCAGTACTTC
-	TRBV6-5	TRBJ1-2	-	CASSLLSGGANYGYTF	TGTGCCAGCAGTTTACTATCGGGGGGAGCTAACTATGGCTACACCTTC
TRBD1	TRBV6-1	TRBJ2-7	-	CASSEGPGQAGYEQYF	TGTGCCAGCAGTGAGGGACCCGGACAGGCGGGCTACGAGCAGTACTTC
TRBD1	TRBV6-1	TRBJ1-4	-	CASSEATAGGEKLFF	TGTGCCAGCAGTGAGGCGACCGCAGGGGGAGAAAAACTGTTTTTT
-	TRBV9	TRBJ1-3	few	CASSVAQGFTGNTIYF	TGTGCCAGCAGCGTAGCTCAGGGGTTTACCGGAAACACCATATATTTT
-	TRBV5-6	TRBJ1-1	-	CASSSGWPEAFF	TGTGCCAGCAGCTCCGGGTGGCCTGAAGCTTTCTTT
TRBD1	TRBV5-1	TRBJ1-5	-	CASSSGGSNQPQHF	TGCGCCAGCAGCTCAGGGGGTAGCAATCAGCCCCAGCATTTT
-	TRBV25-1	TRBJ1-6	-	CASRQSSSPLHF	TGTGCCAGCAGACAATCTAGTTCACCCCTCCACTTT
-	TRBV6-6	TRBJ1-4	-	CASSQSRDTSFF	TGTGCCAGCAGTCAGAGCCGGGACACTTCGTTTTTT
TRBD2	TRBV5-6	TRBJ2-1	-	CASSFGAGSSYNEQFF	TGTGCCAGCAGCTTTGGAGCGGGAAGCTCCTACAATGAGCAGTTCTTC
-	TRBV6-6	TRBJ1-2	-	CASSSGGYYGYTF	TGTGCCAGCAGTTCGGGTGGATACTATGGCTACACCTTC
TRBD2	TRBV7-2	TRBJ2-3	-	CASSLLAGGRADTQYF	TGTGCCAGCAGCTTACTAGCGGGAGGGCGGGCAGATACGCAGTATTTT
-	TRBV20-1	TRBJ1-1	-	CSAREGRRAFF	TGCAGTGCTAGAGAGGGGAGGAGAGCTTTCTTT
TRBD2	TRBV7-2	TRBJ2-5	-	CASSREAQETQYF	TGTGCCAGCAGCCGGGAGGCTCAAGAGACCCAGTACTTC
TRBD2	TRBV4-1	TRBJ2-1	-	CASSPQLRGDEQFF	TGCGCCAGCAGCCCCCAACTGCGGGGGGATGAGCAGTTCTTC
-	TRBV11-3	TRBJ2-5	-	CASSLVYSRETQYF	TGTGCCAGCAGCTTAGTATACAGCCGTGAGACCCAGTACTTC
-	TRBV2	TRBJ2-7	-	CASRIGGHEQYF	TGTGCCAGCAGGATAGGGGGACACGAGCAGTACTTC
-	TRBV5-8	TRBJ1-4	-	CASRLLGGASNEKLFF	TGTGCCAGCAGATTGTTGGGGGGGGCGTCTAATGAAAAACTGTTTTTT
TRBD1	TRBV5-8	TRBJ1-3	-	CASSLTGAARGVDRNTIYF	TGTGCCAGCAGCCTTACAGGGGCCGCCCGAGGTGTTGACCGAAACACCATATATTTT
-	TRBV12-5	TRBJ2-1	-	CASGLGALVSYNEQFF	TGTGCTAGTGGTTTAGGGGCGTTAGTATCCTACAATGAGCAGTTCTTC